The 13 T cell receptor beta chains listed next were all sequenced from one sample in a study of T-cell memory formation after mild COVID-19. Each CDR3 protein is one row after TCRdb ran MiXCR on the 5' RACE reads. The table has more than 80,000 distinct CDR3 sequences, 15% to 20% seen once. The sample taken for sequencing was PBMCs or a T cell subset sorted from them (not recorded which). Receptor source: an adult woman who had mild COVID-19 (a few samples of this study predate the infection). Cell type and time point are not known.

This clonotype was counted a single time. The rearrangement uses TRBV15 and TRBJ2-1, with a tentative D call TRBD1 (6 bases). CDR1 and CDR2 from the germline V gene are LNHNV and YYDKDF (reference sequence). V lost 2 bases and J lost 8, with 16 bases in between. This CDR3 spans 15 amino acids. The CDR3: CATSRSHPGADEQFF. The CDR3 bases are TGTGCCACCAGCAGATCGCATCCAGGGGCCGATGAGCAGTTCTTC.

The CDR3 reads CASSSETSGGSVTSTDTQYF. DNA of the CDR3: TGTGCCAGCAGTTCGGAGACTAGCGGGGGGTCCGTCACTAGCACAGATACGCAGTATTTT. This rearrangement joins TRBV12-3 or TRBV12-4 to TRBJ2-3; 13 nucleotides match TRBD2. The V and J ends lost 4 bases and 0 bases, in that order; junction bases with no gene match: 13. This CDR3 region has 20 residues.

CDR3 sequence: CSVAFGTELYEQYF. The CDR3 bases are TGCAGCGTTGCCTTTGGGACGGAGTTATACGAGCAGTACTTC. V is TRBV29-1 and J is TRBJ2-7; D is tentatively TRBD1 or TRBD2 (5 bases each). Germline V gene data show CDR1 as SQVTM and CDR2 as ANQGSEA. Trimming shortened V by 4 bases and J by 4 bases, and 17 bases separated the two germline ends. This CDR3 contains 14 residues.

This rearrangement joins TRBV2 to TRBJ1-2, with no clear D. Germline loops: CDR1 SNHLY, CDR2 FYNNEI. The CDR3 is 11 amino acids. The V end lost 4 bases, the J end lost 1 base, and 1 base lay between the germline ends. CDR3 sequence reads: CASSVNYGYTF. The CDR3, as DNA: TGTGCCAGCAGTGTTAACTATGGCTACACCTTC.

A few counts support this clonotype. This chain uses TRBV5-6 with TRBJ2-3; tentatively, D is TRBD1 or TRBD2 (6 bases each). Trimming took 0 bases from V and 8 from J, leaving 16 bases between them. This CDR3 has 15 residues. The germline V gene encodes CDR1 SGHDT and CDR2 YYEEEE. CDR3 amino acids: CASSLDRDSGATQYF. CDR3 in DNA: TGTGCCAGCAGCTTGGACAGGGACTCGGGGGCTACGCAGTATTTT.

The CDR3 loop reads CASSLAPDSYTDTQYF. For the CDR3, the DNA is TGTGCCAGCAGCTTAGCCCCCGACAGTTACACAGATACGCAGTATTTT. This chain uses TRBV7-2 with TRBJ2-3; possible D gene TRBD1, 5 bases. The CDR3 is 16 amino acids. CDR1 and CDR2 (germline): SGHTA, FQGNSA. V was clipped by 0 bases and J by 2 bases, with 12 bases between them.

The sample holds a few counts of this clonotype. This sequence joins TRBV6-2 or TRBV6-3 and TRBJ2-2; D is unresolved. The V gene lost 7 bases and the J gene lost 3 bases, with 12 bases spanning the gap. CDR3 length: 14 residues. From germline, CDR1 is MNHEY and CDR2 SVGEGT. The CDR3 loop is CASTQGGHTGELFF. The CDR3 nucleotides are TGTGCCAGCACCCAAGGTGGCCACACCGGGGAGCTGTTTTTT.

V is TRBV12-3 or TRBV12-4 and J is TRBJ1-2; TRBD1 matches 8 bases. This CDR3 has 16 residues. Trimming cost V 6 bases and J 3 bases; bases outside gene matches: 12. The CDR3 sequence is CASSTDRAGVYYGYTF. The CDR3, as DNA: TGTGCCAGCAGCACGGACAGGGCGGGCGTTTACTATGGCTACACCTTC.

Ten or more counts support this clonotype. CDR3 amino acids: CATSDAGGNEQFF. The DNA for the CDR3 is TGTGCCACCAGTGATGCCGGGGGCAATGAGCAGTTCTTC. J is TRBJ2-1 and V is TRBV24-1, with D possibly matching TRBD2 (6 bases). Germline loops: CDR1 KGHDR, CDR2 SFDVKD. Trimming removed 3 bases from V and 6 bases from J, with 8 bases in between. The CDR3 has 13 amino acids.

The chain couples TRBV20-1 to TRBJ1-1; D not certain. In germline, CDR1 is DFQATT, CDR2 SNEGSKA (reference sequence). With 1 base removed from V and 1 base from J, the gap between germline ends came to 7 bases. CDR3 length equals 13 residues. The CDR3: CSARVWGNTEAFF. CDR3 coding DNA: TGCAGTGCTAGAGTTTGGGGGAACACTGAAGCTTTCTTT.

This clonotype appeared a few times. The V and J genes are TRBV10-2 and TRBJ2-1; 8 positions agree with TRBD2. CDR1 is WSHSY, CDR2 SAAADI, per germline. Trimming cost V 7 bases and J 8 bases; bases outside gene matches: 10. The CDR3 sequence is 14 residues long. The CDR3 protein is CASNPSRRGDEQFF. The CDR3 DNA reads as TGCGCCAGCAACCCATCTAGGCGGGGGGATGAGCAGTTCTTC.

This clonotype has only a few counts. The chain carries TRBV12-3 or TRBV12-4 and TRBJ2-1; 11 bases align to TRBD2. V shed 0 bases and J 8 bases; nucleotides not matched to a gene: 9. The CDR3 has 17 amino acids. CDR3 protein: CASSLAPTSGRMHEQFF. The CDR3 DNA reads as TGTGCCAGCAGTTTAGCGCCCACTAGCGGGAGAATGCATGAGCAGTTCTTC.

The chain carries TRBV7-9 and TRBJ2-7; 8 nucleotides match TRBD1. The CDR3 extends over 14 amino acids. From germline, CDR1 is SEHNR and CDR2 FQNEAQ (reference sequence). V gave up 4 bases and J gave up 2 bases; unmatched junction bases: 4. CDR3 nucleotide sequence: TGTGCCAGCAGCTCCGGACAGGGTACCTACGAGCAGTACTTC. Its translation: CASSSGQGTYEQYF.